One T cell receptor (beta chain) is described in this entry. The cohort comprised adults aged roughly 18 to 95 years residing in about two dozen US areas. Exposed enrollees had met someone with a PCR-confirmed or clinician-diagnosed COVID-19 case at some point within the 2 weeks before study entry. Authors' analysis steps: Estimates of nucleated cell counts were drawn from the amplification of reference gene primers. Only in-frame clones appear in the TCRdb table, and some are missing; sequencing was by immunoSEQ multiplex PCR. That table is the source of V, J and clone size, and D and trimming were worked out from the DNA. Of roughly 150,000 clones listed, 80% to 85% are singletons. CDR1 is SGHAT, CDR2 FQNNGV, per germline. V gave up 5 bases and J gave up 1 base, with 11 bases separating them. This CDR3 region has 14 residues. This record comes from a study of blood T cell repertoires in COVID-19. Across the whole study: Samples came from the United States, Italy and Spain, spanning acute and convalescent COVID-19.

Sample: PBMCs or T cells enriched from blood (not recorded which). The chain has TRBV11-2 and TRBJ2-5; the D gene is possibly TRBD2 (6 bases). This TCR derives from a man between 65 and 85 years old who had been exposed to COVID-19. The chain's CDR3 is CASSPPTSQETQYF. The CDR3 bases are TGTGCCAGCAGCCCGCCGACTAGCCAAGAGACCCAGTACTTC. Complete variable domain (other parts from reference TRBV11-2 and TRBJ2-5): EAGVAQSPRYKIIEKRQSVAFWCNPISGHATLYWYQQILGQGPKLLIQFQNNGVVDDSQLPKDRFSAERLKGVDSTLKIQPAKLEDSAVYLCASSPPTSQETQYFGPGTRLLVL.